This entry describes one T cell receptor beta chain. The source of the sample is a study of blood T cells in healthy people across ages. Then a second PCR, running roughly 7 to 11 cycles, was carried out with a sample-barcoded 5' primer and a J-beta primer mix. Each CDR3 protein gets one entry after TCRdb re-called the 5' RACE reads with MiXCR. Of roughly 1.6 million distinct CDR3 sequences in the sample, roughly 32% were seen once. The CDR3 contains 12 residues. Germline V gives CDR1 DFQATT, CDR2 SNEGSKA (reference sequence). Trimming shortened V by 5 bases and J by 8 bases, and 15 bases separated the two germline ends.

The chain is built from TRBV20-1 and TRBJ1-1; D uncertain. This TCR was recovered from a woman aged 25-40 years in good health. Sequencing used blood. For the CDR3, the DNA is TGCAGTGCTCCACCGGGAACCCGGGAAGCTTTCTTT. Translated, it gives CSAPPGTREAFF.